The 14 T cell receptor beta chains below all came from one sample that was sequenced in a study of glioma-infiltrating T cells after dendritic cell vaccination. Time point denoted: after dendritic cell vaccination, including at tumor progression/relapse. Using immunoSEQ multiplex PCR, the repertoire was profiled, and TCRdb retains in-frame clones only, with some absent. Of 85,000 to 100,000 clones listed, 80% are singletons. The source was blood, collected after dendritic cell vaccination. These receptor sequences come from a human donor with glioblastoma.

This clone was found once. The chain carries TRBV7-9 and TRBJ2-1; tentative D call: TRBD2 (5 bases). Per germline, CDR1 SEHNR and CDR2 FQNEAQ (reference sequence). The ends were cut back, 6 bases at V and 2 bases at J, with 17 bases in the middle. This CDR3 spans 16 amino acids. The CDR3 loop reads CASSRHLRETYNEQFF. The DNA for the CDR3 is TGTGCCAGCAGTCGACATCTGAGGGAAACCTACAATGAGCAGTTCTTC.

This clone has only one observation. The chain joins TRBV7-9 to TRBJ2-3; D is unresolved. The germline V gene has CDR1 SEHNR and CDR2 FQNEAQ (reference sequence). The CDR3 has 15 amino acids. V shed 9 bases and J shed 1 base, with 17 bases lying between them. DNA for the CDR3: TGTGCCAGTTCGCGGCCCGAGCTAGGCACAGATACGCAGTATTTT. Protein: CASSRPELGTDTQYF.

This sequence joins TRBV5-4 and TRBJ2-1; D unclear. Germline loops: CDR1 SGHNT, CDR2 YYREEE (reference sequence). Trimming left V 3 bases short and J 5 bases short, with 12 bases between. The CDR3 consists of 14 residues. The CDR3 spells CASSSTRSHNEQFF. The CDR3 DNA follows: TGTGCCAGCAGCTCGACTCGGAGCCACAATGAGCAGTTCTTC.

This clone came up a few times. This sequence joins TRBV6-1 and TRBJ2-1, with TRBD2 as a possible D gene (5 bases). CDR1 is MNHNS, CDR2 SASEGT, per germline. Trimming took off 5 bases at V and 4 bases at J, with 15 bases between the two ends. This CDR3 has 15 residues. CDR3 coding DNA: TGTGCCAGCAGTCTGAGCGGAACTGGATACAATGAGCAGTTCTTC. Its protein product is CASSLSGTGYNEQFF.

This clone was observed a single time. This rearrangement joins TRBV10-3 to TRBJ2-2; 7 bases are a match to TRBD1. Germline V gives CDR1 ENHRY, CDR2 SYGVKD. CDR3 length: 15 amino acids. The junction had 5 bases not matched to a gene; V was cut back by 3 bases and J by 4 bases. The CDR3 DNA is TGTGCCATCAGTGACGGGGACAGACCCACCGGGGAGCTGTTTTTT. Protein product: CAISDGDRPTGELFF.

The rearrangement joins TRBV4-1 to TRBJ2-1; D is possibly TRBD2 (5 bases). CDR1 is MGHRA, CDR2 YSYEKL, per germline. V gave up 4 bases and J gave up 12 bases, with 13 bases separating them. The CDR3 contains 12 residues. CDR3 bases: TGCGCCAGCAGCCTGGACTGGACGGGGCAGTTCTTC. It encodes CASSLDWTGQFF.

This chain connects TRBV5-1 to TRBJ2-1; TRBD2 matches at 10 bases. Germline values: CDR1 SGHRS, CDR2 YFSETQ. Unmatched junction bases numbered 7, after V lost 4 bases and J lost 0 bases. The CDR3 contains 17 residues. In DNA form, the CDR3 reads TGCGCCAGCAGCCCTCTAGCGGGGGCCTCCTCCTACAATGAGCAGTTCTTC. Its translation is CASSPLAGASSYNEQFF.

Remarks on this clone: One end of the junction does not line up with germline, which may come from a read error. The chain joins TRBV7-7 to TRBJ2-5, with 10 bases aligning to TRBD2. CDR1 and CDR2 from the germline V gene are SSHAT and FNYEAQ (reference sequence). The CDR3 runs 14 residues. The CDR3 bases are TGTGCTAGCAGCCCGGCAGCGGGAGGGGAGACCCAGTACTTC. Translated: CASSPAAGGETQYF.

The chain carries TRBV7-3 and TRBJ2-2, with TRBD2 identical over 10 bases. CDR3 length equals 18 residues. V trimming: 5 bases; J trimming: 1 base; junction bases outside the gene matches: 10. The V gene's germline CDR1 is SGHTA and CDR2 FQGTGA. CDR3 nucleotides: TGTGCCAGCAGCCCACGGGGGGCTAGCGGGGGGAACACCGGGGAGCTGTTTTTT. Protein sequence: CASSPRGASGGNTGELFF.

The chain carries TRBV21-1 and TRBJ2-1; the DNA was not compared with TRBD2, the D call given in the table. TRBV21-1 is flagged as a pseudogene. CDR3 length equals 15 residues. The CDR3 sequence is CASSKASGSSYEQFF. In nucleotides, the CDR3 is TGTGCCAGCAGCAAAGCTAGCGGGAGTTCGTATGAGCAGTTCTTC.

This chain links TRBV7-7 with TRBJ2-2; TRBD2 aligns across 9 bases. Germline V gives CDR1 SSHAT, CDR2 FNYEAQ (reference sequence). The CDR3 extends over 15 amino acids. Here the CDR3 DNA reads TGTGCTAGCCGAGAGCTAGCGGGAACCACCGGGGAGCTGTTTTTT. Its protein is CASRELAGTTGELFF.

The chain combines TRBV5-1 with TRBJ2-7; 10 nucleotides align to TRBD1. The length of the CDR3 is 15 residues. From germline, CDR1 is SGHRS and CDR2 YFSETQ. V was pared by 3 bases and J by 6 bases, with 9 bases of the junction left unmatched. This CDR3 is CASSSRDRGIGEQYF. The DNA for the CDR3 is TGCGCCAGCAGCTCCCGGGACAGGGGAATTGGCGAGCAGTACTTC. Combining the CDR3 with reference TRBV5-1 and TRBJ2-7 gives the whole variable domain KAGVTQTPRYLIKTRGQQVTLSCSPISGHRSVSWYQQTPGQGLQFLFEYFSETQRNKGNFPGRFSGRQFSNSRSEMNVSTLELGDSALYLCASSSRDRGIGEQYFGPGTRLTVT.

Only one count was recorded for this clone. V usage is TRBV5-1 and J usage is TRBJ2-1; 10 bases line up with TRBD2. The CDR3 consists of 17 residues. CDR1 and CDR2 (germline): SGHRS, YFSETQ. The V and J ends lost 6 bases and 11 bases, in that order; junction bases with no gene match: 20. The CDR3 region is CASKLQDLGLAGDQQFF. CDR3 coding DNA: TGCGCCAGCAAACTTCAAGATTTGGGCCTAGCGGGAGACCAGCAGTTCTTC. The variable domain in full, completed from reference TRBV5-1 and TRBJ2-1, reads KAGVTQTPRYLIKTRGQQVTLSCSPISGHRSVSWYQQTPGQGLQFLFEYFSETQRNKGNFPGRFSGRQFSNSRSEMNVSTLELGDSALYLCASKLQDLGLAGDQQFFGPGTRLTVL.

This chain connects TRBV10-1 to TRBJ2-7, with D hard to call. Trimming pared 0 bases from V and 5 bases from J, leaving 8 bases between. Looked up from germline, CDR1 is WNHNN and CDR2 is SYGVQD (reference sequence). The CDR3 runs 13 residues. The CDR3 region is CASSESGKNEQYF. The CDR3 DNA reads TGCGCCAGCAGTGAGTCGGGCAAGAACGAGCAGTACTTC.